These 22 T cell receptor beta chains came from one sample sequenced in a study of kidney transplant recipient with SARS-CoV-2 infection. In TCRdb, the reads were re-called with MiXCR into one record per CDR3 protein. The sample has 200,000 to 300,000 distinct CDR3 sequences, less than 35% seen once. Sequenced here: a blood sample, sampled at baseline and on roughly day 120 from a kidney transplant recipient. The receptor source for this set is a young adult male patient who had COVID-19 and was a kidney transplant recipient. Part of the T cells may come from the graft donor.

The rearrangement links TRBV2 to TRBJ1-1, with TRBD1 matching 11 bases. Germline V lookup: CDR1 SNHLY, CDR2 FYNNEI. The CDR3 has 15 amino acids. Trimming at V came to 5 bases and at J to 6 bases, leaving 8 bases not matched to a gene. CDR3 loop: CASSRGGTGGSEAFF. The CDR3 bases are TGTGCCAGCAGTCGCGGGGGGACAGGGGGATCTGAAGCTTTCTTT.

In its sample, this clonotype was seen many times. This chain uses TRBV4-2 with TRBJ1-6; no firm D call. The CDR3 is 15 amino acids. Deletions cut 2 bases from V and 7 bases from J, with 12 bases between. The V gene's germline CDR1 is LGHNA and CDR2 YNFKEQ. The CDR3 DNA is TGTGCCAGCAGCCAAACGGCGCCCAGGAATTCACCCCTCCACTTT. Amino acid sequence: CASSQTAPRNSPLHF.

Concerning this clonotype: A much larger clonotype is one base distant, so this may be a read error. This chain joins TRBV20-1 and TRBJ1-2; D uncertain. Germline CDR1 and CDR2: DFQATT and SNEGSKA (reference sequence). The CDR3 is 14 amino acids. The DNA for the CDR3 is TGCAGTGCAACCTCAGGTGGAGCTAACTGTGGCTACACCTTC. The encoded protein is CSATSGGANCGYTF.

The table lists this clonotype with many counts. The V call is TRBV2, the J call TRBJ2-7; weak D call: TRBD2 (5 bases). Trimming stripped 7 bases from V and 3 bases from J, with 10 bases between. This CDR3 region has 12 residues. Looked up from germline, CDR1 is SNHLY and CDR2 is FYNNEI. CDR3 in DNA: TGTGCCAGCAAGGTGGAGGTCTACGAGCAGTACTTC. As protein: CASKVEVYEQYF.

There are many counts of this clonotype. The chain links TRBV12-3 or TRBV12-4 to TRBJ1-2; the match to TRBD1 covers 8 bases. Trimming took 3 bases from V and 3 from J; bases not matched to a gene: 6. The CDR3 is 15 amino acids. The CDR3 nucleotides read TGTGCCAGCAGTTTTGGGCAGGGGGCGGACTATGGCTACACCTTC. Translated: CASSFGQGADYGYTF.

This clonotype showed up many times. The chain couples TRBV20-1 to TRBJ2-7; perhaps TRBD2 as D (6 bases). The CDR3 is 12 amino acids. Germline-derived CDR1 and CDR2 are DFQATT and SNEGSKA (reference sequence). The V end was cut by 6 bases, the J end by 3 bases, with 12 bases between. The CDR3 reads CSATPGVYEQYF. As DNA, the CDR3 is TGCAGTGCCACCCCGGGGGTCTACGAGCAGTACTTC.

A single count supports this clonotype. A read error may explain this, as a much larger clone is one base away. This chain joins TRBV11-2 and TRBJ1-2; D not certain. V gave up 5 bases and J gave up 4 bases, with 23 bases separating them. The CDR3 totals 17 residues. CDR1 and CDR2 from the germline V gene are SGHAT and FQNNGV. This CDR3 is CASSESVTSRKTYGYTF. DNA of the CDR3: TGTGCCAGCAGCGAGAGCGTAACAAGCAGAAAGACCTATGGCTACACCTTC.

This clonotype was recorded at least ten times. The chain has TRBV20-1 and TRBJ1-6; the match to TRBD1 covers 9 bases. V lost 4 bases, J lost 9 bases, and 7 bases stayed unmatched. Germline V gene sequence: CDR1 DFQATT, CDR2 SNEGSKA (reference sequence). The CDR3 is made up of 14 amino acids. CDR3 region: CSANGDREGSPLHF. The CDR3 bases are TGCAGTGCTAATGGGGACAGGGAGGGTTCACCCCTCCACTTT.

This clonotype was counted at least ten times. V gene TRBV19 combines with J gene TRBJ1-6; 7 nucleotides align to TRBD1. This CDR3 is 15 amino acids long. Germline trimming cut 3 bases from V and 7 bases from J; bases unmatched to any gene: 6. Germline loops: CDR1 LNHDA, CDR2 SQIVND (reference sequence). Written as DNA, the CDR3 is TGTGCCAGTAGTATGGGGACAGACCGAAATTCACCCCTCCACTTT. Translating it yields CASSMGTDRNSPLHF.

This clonotype has only a few counts. This chain connects TRBV9 to TRBJ2-1, with a weak D call TRBD2 (6 bases). Germline-derived CDR1 and CDR2 are SGDLS and YYNGEE. V shed 1 base and J shed 5 bases, with 16 bases lying between them. The CDR3 sequence is 16 residues long. As DNA, the CDR3 is TGTGCCAGCAGCGTACTCTCCGCGGGATCCAACAATGAGCAGTTCTTC. Its protein product is CASSVLSAGSNNEQFF. Looking up the rest from reference TRBV9 and TRBJ2-1 gives the full variable domain: DSGVTQTPKHLITATGQRVTLRCSPRSGDLSVYWYQQSLDQGLQFLIQYYNGEERAKGNILERFSAQQFPDLHSELNLSSLELGDSALYFCASSVLSAGSNNEQFFGPGTRLTVL.

This clonotype was seen many times. The chain recombines TRBV4-3 with TRBJ2-7; D is uncertain. The germline V and J ends were trimmed by 4 bases and 7 bases, with 11 bases remaining between them. CDR1 is LGHNA, CDR2 YSLEER, per germline. This CDR3 is built from 12 residues. The CDR3 nucleotides read TGCGCCAGCAGCCCGTTCGGCGGTGAGCAGTACTTC. Translating it yields CASSPFGGEQYF.

This clonotype showed up many times. The V and J genes are TRBV7-6 and TRBJ1-2; D is ambiguous. The CDR3 runs to 16 residues. Germline V gene lookup returns CDR1 SGHVS and CDR2 FNYEAQ. The V gene lost 5 bases and the J gene lost 4 bases, with 20 bases spanning the gap. In DNA form, the CDR3 reads TGTGCCAGCAGCCCTCTTGAATCTCGAAAGACCTATGGCTACACCTTC. Residues: CASSPLESRKTYGYTF.

To note about this clonotype: One base away lies a much larger clone, so this may be a sequencing read error. This chain joins TRBV23-1 and TRBJ1-2, with D unresolved. TRBV23-1 is an ORF for which the function is uncertain. This CDR3 contains 17 residues. Here the CDR3 reads CACSLTTLRRKTYGYTF. The CDR3 region has the DNA TGCGCCTGCAGTCTGACAACGCTACGCAGAAAGACCTATGGCTACACCTTC.

This clonotype was observed at least ten times. The J gene is TRBJ1-2, the V gene TRBV7-2; D is uncertain. V was clipped by 4 bases and J by 4 bases, with 22 bases between them. Germline values: CDR1 SGHTA, CDR2 FQGNSA. This CDR3 spans 17 amino acids. This CDR3 reads CASSCVGRDGKTYGYTF. CDR3 sequence (DNA): TGTGCCAGCAGCTGTGTCGGCAGAGACGGAAAGACCTATGGCTACACCTTC.

This clonotype was seen ten or more times. The CDR3 nucleotides are TGTGCCAGCAGCTGGGACGGGCGTGAAAAACTGTTTTTT. Amino acid sequence: CASSWDGREKLFF. The genes are TRBV7-8 and TRBJ1-4; weak D call: TRBD1 (5 bases). The length of the CDR3 is 13 residues. Deletions cut 4 bases from V and 7 bases from J, with 10 bases between. Germline loops: CDR1 SGHVS, CDR2 FQNEAQ.

A note on this clonotype: A much larger clone is a single base away; this may be a read error. The J gene is TRBJ2-2, the V gene TRBV6-5; TRBD2 might be the D (5 bases). The CDR3 extends over 14 amino acids. From germline, CDR1 is MNHEY and CDR2 SVGAGI. The CDR3 nucleotides read TGTGCCAGCAGTTACTCCTTAAACACCGGGAAGCTGTTTTTT. Translating gives CASSYSLNTGKLFF.

On this clonotype: Given a much more abundant clone one base away, this may be a read error. This rearrangement joins TRBV11-2 to TRBJ2-7; D perhaps matches TRBD2 (5 bases). V lost 4 bases and J 2 bases, leaving 9 bases between the germline ends. The CDR3 length is 13 residues. Per the germline V gene, CDR1 is SGHAT and CDR2 is FQNNGV. The CDR3 sequence: CASSWTEAYEQYF. CDR3 coding DNA: TGTGCCAGCAGCTGGACGGAGGCCTACGAGCAGTACTTC.

At least ten counts were recorded for this clonotype. The V gene is TRBV29-1, the J gene TRBJ1-2; D not certain. Trimming removed 6 bases from V and 0 bases from J, with 20 bases in between. Germline CDR1 is SQVTM and CDR2 is ANQGSEA. This CDR3 comprises 16 residues. The CDR3 loop is CSVPLGRAAANYGYTF. The CDR3 DNA is TGCAGCGTCCCCCTGGGGAGGGCAGCTGCTAACTATGGCTACACCTTC.

As for this clonotype: This may come from a read error, since a much larger clone is one base off. The V and J genes are TRBV12-3 or TRBV12-4 and TRBJ1-4; unclear D gene. The V end was cut by 5 bases, the J end by 14 bases, with 15 bases between. The CDR3 extends over 12 amino acids. CDR3 sequence: CASSATDGPLFF. DNA for the CDR3: TGTGCCAGCAGTGCAACCGACGGCCCTCTGTTTTTT.

This clonotype was recorded at least ten times. J is TRBJ1-2 and V is TRBV7-7, with D hard to call. CDR1 and CDR2 from the germline V gene are SSHAT and FNYEAQ (reference sequence). V shed 5 bases and J shed 4 bases, with 23 bases lying between them. The CDR3 is 17 amino acids. CDR3 in DNA: TGTGCCAGCAGCGAGGCATCTAAGTGCCGAAAGACCTATGGCTACACCTTC. Translated, it gives CASSEASKCRKTYGYTF.

There are many counts of this clonotype. The CDR3 region has the DNA TGTGCCAGCTCACCGCTGGGGGTCGATGAAAAACTGTTTTTT. Its protein is CASSPLGVDEKLFF. The rearrangement uses TRBV18 and TRBJ1-4; a possible D gene is TRBD1 (5 bases). V gave up 3 bases and J gave up 6 bases, with 11 bases separating them. The CDR3 has 14 residues. The germline gives CDR1 KGHSH, CDR2 LQKENI.

In the case of this clonotype: The junction and the germline gene differ at one end; a read error may be behind it. The genes are TRBV6-5 and TRBJ1-5; D gene ambiguous. Germline CDR1 MNHEY, CDR2 SVGAGI. The CDR3 totals 13 residues. This chain's CDR3 is CVSSYSKNQPQHF. The CDR3 DNA is TGTGTCAGCAGTTACTCAAAAAATCAGCCCCAGCATTTT.